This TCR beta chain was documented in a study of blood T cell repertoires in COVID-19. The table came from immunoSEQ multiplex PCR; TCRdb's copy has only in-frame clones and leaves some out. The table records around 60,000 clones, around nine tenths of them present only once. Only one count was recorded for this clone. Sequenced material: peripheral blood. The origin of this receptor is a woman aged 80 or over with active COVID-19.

The CDR3 sequence is CASSPGEEVMETQYF. CDR3 DNA sequence: TGTGCCAGCAGCCCGGGAGAAGAGGTGATGGAGACCCAGTACTTC. This chain connects TRBV11-2 to TRBJ2-5, with a weak D call TRBD2 (6 bases). Germline values: CDR1 SGHAT, CDR2 FQNNGV. The CDR3 has 15 amino acids. Trimming removed 5 bases at V and 5 bases at J, with 18 bases between. Complete variable domain (other parts from reference TRBV11-2 and TRBJ2-5): EAGVAQSPRYKIIEKRQSVAFWCNPISGHATLYWYQQILGQGPKLLIQFQNNGVVDDSQLPKDRFSAERLKGVDSTLKIQPAKLEDSAVYLCASSPGEEVMETQYFGPGTRLLVL.